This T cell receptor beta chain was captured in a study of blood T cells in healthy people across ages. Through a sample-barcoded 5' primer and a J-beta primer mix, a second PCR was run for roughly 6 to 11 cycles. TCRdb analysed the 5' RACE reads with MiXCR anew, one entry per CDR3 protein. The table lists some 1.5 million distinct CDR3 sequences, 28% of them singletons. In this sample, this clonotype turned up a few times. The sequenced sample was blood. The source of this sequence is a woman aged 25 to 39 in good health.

CDR3 in amino acids: CAWSAGSPYEQYF. The CDR3 nucleotides are TGTGCCTGGAGTGCAGGGTCCCCCTACGAGCAGTACTTC. The gene calls are TRBV30 and TRBJ2-7; D is perhaps TRBD1 (5 bases). The germline gives CDR1 GTSNPN, CDR2 SVGIG (reference sequence). The V end lost 1 base, the J end lost 2 bases, and 9 bases lay between the germline ends. The CDR3 length is 13 residues.